These 27 T cell receptor beta chains were all obtained from the same sample, sequenced in a study of blood T cell repertoires in COVID-19. Profiled with immunoSEQ multiplex PCR; TCRdb holds only in-frame clones, not every one. The sample carries some 100,000 clones, around 86% recorded once. The sample consisted of peripheral blood. The receptors were sampled from a woman in her 70s with acute or convalescent COVID-19.

The gene calls are TRBV18 and TRBJ2-7; tentative D call: TRBD2 (6 bases). The CDR3 covers 14 residues. Trimming stripped 2 bases from V and 0 bases from J, with 8 bases between. CDR1 KGHSH and CDR2 LQKENI come from the germline V gene. The CDR3 DNA sequence: TGTGCCAGCTCACCAGCGGGGAGCTCCTACGAGCAGTACGTC. Translation: CASSPAGSSYEQYV.

The chain joins TRBV19 to TRBJ1-5, with TRBD1 matching 12 bases. Germline V gene lookup returns CDR1 LNHDA and CDR2 SQIVND (reference sequence). With 5 bases clipped from V and 0 bases from J, the junction kept 8 bases outside the gene matches. The CDR3 sequence is 18 residues long. Here the CDR3 reads CASSPPGTGGFSNQPQHF. As DNA, the CDR3 is TGTGCCAGTAGTCCCCCAGGGACAGGGGGCTTTAGCAATCAGCCCCAGCATTTT. Looking up the rest from reference TRBV19 and TRBJ1-5 gives the full variable domain: DGGITQSPKYLFRKEGQNVTLSCEQNLNHDAMYWYRQDPGQGLRLIYYSQIVNDFQKGDIAEGYSVSREKKESFPLTVTSAQKNPTAFYLCASSPPGTGGFSNQPQHFGDGTRLSIL.

The V and J genes are TRBV6-2 or TRBV6-3 and TRBJ1-3; D is undetermined. This CDR3 region has 12 residues. With 2 bases removed from V and 8 bases from J, the gap between germline ends came to 7 bases. Germline CDR1 reads MNHEY; CDR2 reads SVGEGT. The CDR3 is CASSYVRDTIYF. The DNA for the CDR3 is TGTGCCAGCAGTTACGTCCGTGACACCATATATTTT.

This clone was detected only a few times. The chain links TRBV6-2 or TRBV6-3 to TRBJ2-7; TRBD2 aligns across 13 bases. Germline-derived CDR1 and CDR2 are MNHEY and SVGEGT. This CDR3 comprises 15 residues. The ends lost 6 bases at V and 4 bases at J; junction bases unmatched: 6. The CDR3 is CASSRTSGGVYEQYF. In DNA form, the CDR3 reads TGTGCCAGCAGCAGGACTAGCGGGGGCGTTTACGAGCAGTACTTC.

This clone came up once. This rearrangement joins TRBV4-2 to TRBJ2-7, with 8 bases aligning to TRBD1. Looked up from germline, CDR1 is LGHNA and CDR2 is YNFKEQ. Losses at the gene ends were 1 base for V and 3 bases for J; bases not matched to a gene: 5. The CDR3 consists of 15 residues. CDR3 DNA: TGTGCCAGCAGCCAAGGGACAGGGTCCGACTACGAGCAGTACTTC. It specifies CASSQGTGSDYEQYF.

CDR3 residues: CASSLALGTGSLGEQYV. For the CDR3, the DNA is TGTGCCAGCAGTCTCGCCTTGGGGACAGGGTCTCTCGGCGAGCAGTACGTC. V and J are TRBV28 and TRBJ2-7; 9 nucleotides line up with TRBD1. With V trimmed by 5 bases and J by 6 bases, 17 bases remained unmatched. The CDR3 extends over 17 amino acids. Germline values: CDR1 MDHEN, CDR2 SYDVKM.

The V call is TRBV6-1, the J call TRBJ2-1; 9 bases map to TRBD2. This CDR3 has 17 residues. V was pared by 1 base and J by 0 bases, with 4 bases of the junction left unmatched. The germline gives CDR1 MNHNS, CDR2 SASEGT. CDR3 nucleotide sequence: TGTGCCAGCAGTGAAGTAGGCGGGGGGGCCTCCTACAATGAGCAGTTCTTC. Encoded protein: CASSEVGGGASYNEQFF.

This CDR3 reads CASSIEQGLPQHF. The DNA for the CDR3 is TGTGCCAGTAGTATTGAACAGGGATTGCCCCAGCATTTT. The V gene is TRBV19, the J gene TRBJ1-5; TRBD1 might be the D (6 bases). CDR1 and CDR2 (germline): LNHDA, SQIVND (reference sequence). The CDR3 length is 13 residues. V dropped 3 bases and J dropped 9 bases, with 12 bases sitting between them.

V is TRBV18 and J is TRBJ1-4, with no clear D. Trimming left V 6 bases short and J 9 bases short, with 17 bases between. Germline loops: CDR1 KGHSH, CDR2 LQKENI. CDR3 length: 14 residues. The CDR3 DNA is TGTGCCAGCTCCGAAAGACAAGACCCGAAAAAACTGTTTTTT. This codes for CASSERQDPKKLFF.

This chain connects TRBV18 to TRBJ1-1, with D hard to call. The CDR3 sequence is 13 residues long. CDR1 and CDR2 from the germline V gene are KGHSH and LQKENI. With 3 bases removed from V and 5 bases from J, the gap between germline ends came to 10 bases. CDR3 DNA: TGTGCCAGCTCACCGCTTTGGAGGACTGAAGCTTTCTTT. The encoded protein is CASSPLWRTEAFF.

The chain links TRBV2 to TRBJ1-4, with D unclear. There are 13 residues in the CDR3. Germline loops: CDR1 SNHLY, CDR2 FYNNEI. The V end was cut by 9 bases, the J end by 8 bases, with 16 bases between. CDR3 sequence: CASKPGMGEKLFF. As DNA, the CDR3 is TGTGCCAGTAAACCGGGGATGGGGGAAAAACTGTTTTTT.

This chain connects TRBV10-3 to TRBJ2-1; TRBD2 agrees at 13 bases. Looked up from germline, CDR1 is ENHRY and CDR2 is SYGVKD. There are 15 residues in the CDR3. J gave up 5 bases and V 6 bases, and 4 bases lay outside the gene matches. In DNA, the CDR3 is TGTGCCATCAGGCCCGGGACTAGCGGGAACAATGAGCAGTTCTTC. Protein: CAIRPGTSGNNEQFF.

This clone was seen more than once but under ten times. This chain joins TRBV6-6 and TRBJ2-1, with 8 bases identical to TRBD2. The CDR3 runs to 16 residues. The V segment lost 0 bases and the J segment 7 bases; nucleotides outside the gene matches: 8. Germline loops: CDR1 MNHNY, CDR2 SVGAGI (reference sequence). Here the CDR3 reads CASSYSTGGRRNEQFF. Here the CDR3 DNA reads TGTGCCAGCAGTTACTCAACGGGAGGGCGTCGGAATGAGCAGTTCTTC.

V usage is TRBV18 and J usage is TRBJ1-6; no reliable D call. The germline V and J ends were trimmed by 8 bases and 7 bases, with 9 bases remaining between them. Germline CDR1 KGHSH, CDR2 LQKENI. The CDR3 is made up of 12 amino acids. CDR3 bases: TGTGCCAGCCGGGATACCAATTCACCCCTCCACTTT. Translated, it gives CASRDTNSPLHF.

This CDR3 reads CASSLTLTPSYNEQFF. The CDR3 DNA reads as TGTGCCAGCAGCTTAACTTTGACACCGTCATACAATGAGCAGTTCTTC. The chain couples TRBV11-2 to TRBJ2-1; D is unclear. The CDR3 runs 16 residues. V was cut by 2 bases and J by 4 bases, with 15 bases left in between. Germline CDR1 reads SGHAT; CDR2 reads FQNNGV.

The chain recombines TRBV29-1 with TRBJ1-1; unclear D gene. The CDR3 loop spans 12 amino acids. Trimming pared 5 bases from V and 1 base from J, leaving 8 bases between. Germline CDR1 reads SQVTM; CDR2 reads ANQGSEA. CDR3 coding DNA: TGCAGCGTTCGTCACACGAACACTGAAGCTTTCTTT. Protein product: CSVRHTNTEAFF. The whole variable domain, remainder taken from reference TRBV29-1 and TRBJ1-1, is SAVISQKPSRDICQRGTSLTIQCQVDSQVTMMFWYRQQPGQSLTLIATANQGSEATYESGFVIDKFPISRPNLTFSTLTVSNMSPEDSSIYLCSVRHTNTEAFFGQGTRLTVV.

The V call is TRBV11-2, the J call TRBJ1-3; D is unresolved. Germline V CDR1 and CDR2: SGHAT, FQNNGV. CDR3 length equals 18 residues. V was shortened by 4 bases and J by 0 bases, with 19 bases between the two germline ends. The CDR3 sequence is CASSSFTETVFSGNTIYF. As DNA, the CDR3 is TGTGCCAGCAGCTCATTCACCGAAACAGTTTTCTCTGGAAACACCATATATTTT.

The rearrangement uses TRBV28 and TRBJ1-1; D might be TRBD1 (6 bases). The CDR3 is 14 amino acids. V lost 6 bases to trimming and J lost 1 base, with 12 bases between them. Germline V gene data show CDR1 as MDHEN and CDR2 as SYDVKM. In DNA form, the CDR3 reads TGTGCCAGCAGAGAAGGACAGACGAACACTGAAGCTTTCTTT. This encodes CASREGQTNTEAFF.

This chain uses TRBV19 with TRBJ2-2; 9 bases are shared with TRBD1. V was clipped by 9 bases and J by 3 bases; unmatched bases: 5. CDR3 length: 14 amino acids. Germline loops: CDR1 LNHDA, CDR2 SQIVND (reference sequence). The CDR3 nucleotides read TGTGCCAGCGCTAGACAGGGGGACACCGGGGAGCTGTTTTTT. Residues: CASARQGDTGELFF.

V is TRBV7-9 and J is TRBJ2-2; the match to TRBD1 covers 8 bases. The CDR3 runs to 16 residues. Germline CDR1 is SEHNR and CDR2 is FQNEAQ (reference sequence). Trimming took 5 bases from V and 8 from J; bases not matched to a gene: 13. In nucleotides, the CDR3 is TGTGCCAGCAGCCCCCCCGGACAGGGTCAGTTTGGGGAGCTGTTTTTT. As protein: CASSPPGQGQFGELFF.

The V and J genes are TRBV5-5 and TRBJ2-3, with a weak D call TRBD2 (6 bases). Looked up from germline, CDR1 is SGHKS and CDR2 is YYEKEE (reference sequence). V was shortened by 2 bases and J by 6 bases, with 13 bases between the two germline ends. The CDR3 is made up of 14 amino acids. This chain's CDR3 is CASSFGGARDTQYF. The CDR3 region has the DNA TGTGCCAGCAGCTTTGGAGGGGCCAGGGATACGCAGTATTTT.

The CDR3 region is CASSPYVGTGAYNEQFF. The CDR3, as DNA: TGTGCCAGCTCACCGTACGTGGGGACAGGGGCCTACAATGAGCAGTTCTTC. The chain has TRBV18 and TRBJ2-1; TRBD1 matches 10 bases. Germline trimming cut 3 bases from V and 2 bases from J; bases unmatched to any gene: 7. From germline, CDR1 is KGHSH and CDR2 LQKENI. This CDR3 contains 17 residues.

CDR3 amino acids: CASSTFPGADTEAFF. The CDR3 region has the DNA TGTGCCAGCAGCACATTCCCAGGGGCTGACACTGAAGCTTTCTTT. This sequence joins TRBV27 and TRBJ1-1; weak D call: TRBD1 (6 bases). CDR3 size: 15 residues. V gave up 6 bases and J gave up 3 bases, with 17 bases separating them. Germline loops: CDR1 MNHEY, CDR2 SMNVEV (reference sequence).

The rearrangement links TRBV7-8 to TRBJ1-2; 9 bases map to TRBD1. CDR3 length: 16 amino acids. After removal of 3 bases from V and 1 base from J, the junction contained 6 bases not matched to a gene. Germline-derived CDR1 and CDR2 are SGHVS and FQNEAQ. This CDR3 reads CASSLEGTGLNYGYTF. The CDR3 nucleotides are TGTGCCAGCAGCTTGGAGGGGACAGGGCTTAACTATGGCTACACCTTC.

The chain employs TRBV7-2 and TRBJ1-6; possible D gene TRBD1, 6 bases. Trimming removed 5 bases at V and 0 bases at J, with 11 bases between. CDR3 size: 16 residues. The germline V gene has CDR1 SGHTA and CDR2 FQGNSA. The CDR3 is CASSTQGFSYNSPLHF. DNA of the CDR3: TGTGCCAGCAGCACACAGGGTTTCTCCTATAATTCACCCCTCCACTTT.

The J gene is TRBJ1-5, the V gene TRBV2; 7 bases line up with TRBD1. The CDR3 contains 15 residues. V dropped 6 bases and J dropped 7; count of bases not matched to a gene: 12. The germline V gene has CDR1 SNHLY and CDR2 FYNNEI. CDR3 protein: CASSEQQGFGQPQHF. CDR3 nucleotides: TGTGCCAGCAGCGAACAACAGGGGTTCGGGCAGCCCCAGCATTTT.

The chain recombines TRBV28 with TRBJ1-3; maybe TRBD1 (6 bases). Germline V gene lookup returns CDR1 MDHEN and CDR2 SYDVKM. V gave up 10 bases and J gave up 6 bases, with 16 bases separating them. The CDR3 runs 13 residues. This CDR3 reads CATRGRGENTIYF. The CDR3 coding sequence is TGTGCCACCCGTGGCAGGGGAGAAAACACCATATATTTT. The whole variable domain, filled in from reference TRBV28 and TRBJ1-3, reads DVKVTQSSRYLVKRTGEKVFLECVQDMDHENMFWYRQDPGLGLRLIYFSYDVKMKEKGDIPEGYSVSREKKERFSLILESASTNQTSMYLCATRGRGENTIYFGEGSWLTVV.